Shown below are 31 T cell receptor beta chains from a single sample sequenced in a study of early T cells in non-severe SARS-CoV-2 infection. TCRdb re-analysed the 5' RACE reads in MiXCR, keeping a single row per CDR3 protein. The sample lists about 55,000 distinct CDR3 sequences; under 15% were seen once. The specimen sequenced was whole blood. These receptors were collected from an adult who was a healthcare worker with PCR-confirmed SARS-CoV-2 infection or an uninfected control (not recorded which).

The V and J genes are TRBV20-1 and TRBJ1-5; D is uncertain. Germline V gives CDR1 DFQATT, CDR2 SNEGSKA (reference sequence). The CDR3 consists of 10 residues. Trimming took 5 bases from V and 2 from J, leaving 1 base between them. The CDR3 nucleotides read TGCAGTGCTTGCAATCAGCCCCAGCATTTT. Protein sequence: CSACNQPQHF.

The CDR3 sequence is CASSPLSRGEGYTF. Written as DNA, the CDR3 is TGTGCCAGCAGCCCTCTCTCGAGGGGCGAAGGCTACACCTTC. This sequence joins TRBV6-5 and TRBJ1-2; possibly TRBD1 for D (5 bases). CDR1 is MNHEY and CDR2 is SVGAGI in the germline V gene. The V gene lost 6 bases and the J gene lost 8 bases, with 19 bases spanning the gap. The CDR3 length is 14 residues.

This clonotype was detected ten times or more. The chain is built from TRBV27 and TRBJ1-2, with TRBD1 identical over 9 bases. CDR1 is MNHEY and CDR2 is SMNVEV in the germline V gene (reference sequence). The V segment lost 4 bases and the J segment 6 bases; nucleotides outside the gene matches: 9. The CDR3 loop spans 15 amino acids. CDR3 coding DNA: TGTGCCAGCAGTTCAACGGCGAGACAGGGGGATGGCTACACCTTC. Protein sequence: CASSSTARQGDGYTF.

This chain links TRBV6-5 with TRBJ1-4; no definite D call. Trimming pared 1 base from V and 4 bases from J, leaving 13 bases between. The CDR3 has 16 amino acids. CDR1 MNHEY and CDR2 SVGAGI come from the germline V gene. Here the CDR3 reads CASSYFRTGLNEKLFF. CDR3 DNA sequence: TGTGCCAGCAGTTACTTCCGGACCGGGCTTAATGAAAAACTGTTTTTT.

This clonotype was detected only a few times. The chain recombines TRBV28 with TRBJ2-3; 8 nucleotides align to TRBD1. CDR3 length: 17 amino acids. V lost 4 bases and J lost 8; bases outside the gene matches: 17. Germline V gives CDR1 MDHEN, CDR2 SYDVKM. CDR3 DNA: TGTGCCAGCAGTTCGACGGGACAGGCGCTGTTTCGGGGTACGCAGTATTTT. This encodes CASSSTGQALFRGTQYF.

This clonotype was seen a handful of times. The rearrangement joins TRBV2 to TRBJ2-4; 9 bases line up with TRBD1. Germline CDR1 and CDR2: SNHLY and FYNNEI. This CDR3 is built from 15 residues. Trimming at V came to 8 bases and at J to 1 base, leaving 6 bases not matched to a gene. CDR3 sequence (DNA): TGTGCCAGCGGTAACAGGGGGCTGGCCAAAAACATTCAGTACTTC. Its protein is CASGNRGLAKNIQYF.

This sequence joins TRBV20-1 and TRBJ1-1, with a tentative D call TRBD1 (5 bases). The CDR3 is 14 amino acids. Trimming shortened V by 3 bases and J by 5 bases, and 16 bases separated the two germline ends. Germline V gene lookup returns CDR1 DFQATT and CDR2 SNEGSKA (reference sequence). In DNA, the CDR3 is TGCAGTGCTAGGGAGGCGGGGCGCGATACTGAAGCTTTCTTT. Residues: CSAREAGRDTEAFF.

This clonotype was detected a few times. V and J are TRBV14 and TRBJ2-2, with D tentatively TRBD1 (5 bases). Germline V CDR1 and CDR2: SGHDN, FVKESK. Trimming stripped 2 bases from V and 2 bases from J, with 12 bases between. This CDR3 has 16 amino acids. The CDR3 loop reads CASSQHLGQNTGELFF. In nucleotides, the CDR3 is TGTGCCAGCAGCCAACACTTGGGGCAAAACACCGGGGAGCTGTTTTTT.

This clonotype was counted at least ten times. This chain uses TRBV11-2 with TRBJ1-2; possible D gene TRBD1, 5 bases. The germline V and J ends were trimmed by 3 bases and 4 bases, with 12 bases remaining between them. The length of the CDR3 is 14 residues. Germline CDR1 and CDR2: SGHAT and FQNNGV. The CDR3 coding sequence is TGTGCCAGCAGCTTTGGTGGGGGAGGCTATGGCTACACCTTC. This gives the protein CASSFGGGGYGYTF.

CDR3 in amino acids: CASSFVGTYEQYF. Here the CDR3 DNA reads TGTGCCAGCAGCTTCGTGGGGACCTACGAGCAGTACTTC. The chain carries TRBV5-6 and TRBJ2-7; no clear D gene. Deletions cut 2 bases from V and 2 bases from J, with 8 bases between. The CDR3 length is 13 residues. Per germline, CDR1 SGHDT and CDR2 YYEEEE.

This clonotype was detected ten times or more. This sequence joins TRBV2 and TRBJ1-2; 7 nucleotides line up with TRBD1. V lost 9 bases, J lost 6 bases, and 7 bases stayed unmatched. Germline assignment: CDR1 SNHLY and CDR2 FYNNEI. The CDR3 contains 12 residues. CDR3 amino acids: CASSGQRNGYTF. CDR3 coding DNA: TGTGCCAGTTCGGGACAGCGGAATGGCTACACCTTC.

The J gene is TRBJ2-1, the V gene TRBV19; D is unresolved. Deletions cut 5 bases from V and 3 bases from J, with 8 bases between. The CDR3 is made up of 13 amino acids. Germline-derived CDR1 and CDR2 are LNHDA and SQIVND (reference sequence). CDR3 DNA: TGTGCCAGTAGTCCGGTACACTACAATGAGCAGTTCTTC. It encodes CASSPVHYNEQFF.

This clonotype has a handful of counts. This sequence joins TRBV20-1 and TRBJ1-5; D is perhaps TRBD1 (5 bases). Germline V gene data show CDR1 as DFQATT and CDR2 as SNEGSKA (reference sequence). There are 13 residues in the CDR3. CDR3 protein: CSAGGGFNQPQHF. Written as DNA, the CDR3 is TGCAGCGCAGGTGGGGGTTTCAATCAGCCCCAGCATTTT.

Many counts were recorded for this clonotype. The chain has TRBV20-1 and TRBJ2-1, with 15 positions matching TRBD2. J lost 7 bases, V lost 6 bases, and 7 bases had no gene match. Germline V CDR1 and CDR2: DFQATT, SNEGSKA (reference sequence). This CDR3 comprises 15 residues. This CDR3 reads CSARTSGGAWNEQFF. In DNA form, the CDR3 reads TGCAGTGCCCGGACTAGCGGGGGGGCATGGAATGAGCAGTTCTTC.

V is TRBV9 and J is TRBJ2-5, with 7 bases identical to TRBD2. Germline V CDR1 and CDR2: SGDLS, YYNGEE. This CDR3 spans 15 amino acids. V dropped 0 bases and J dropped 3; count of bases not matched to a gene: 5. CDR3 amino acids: CASSVGLAGKETQYF. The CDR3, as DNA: TGTGCCAGCAGCGTAGGACTAGCCGGAAAAGAGACCCAGTACTTC.

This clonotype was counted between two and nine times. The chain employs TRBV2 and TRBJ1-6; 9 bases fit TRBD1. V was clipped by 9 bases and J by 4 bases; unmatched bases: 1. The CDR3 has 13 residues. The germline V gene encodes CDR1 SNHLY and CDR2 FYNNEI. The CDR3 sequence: CASGQGYNSPLHF. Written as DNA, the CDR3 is TGTGCCAGTGGACAGGGGTATAATTCACCCCTCCACTTT.

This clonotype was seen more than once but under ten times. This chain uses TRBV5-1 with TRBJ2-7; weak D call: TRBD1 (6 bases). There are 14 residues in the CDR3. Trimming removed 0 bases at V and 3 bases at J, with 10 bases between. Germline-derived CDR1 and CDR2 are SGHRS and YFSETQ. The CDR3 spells CASSLGTVFYEQYF. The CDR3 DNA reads TGCGCCAGCAGCTTGGGGACAGTATTCTACGAGCAGTACTTC.

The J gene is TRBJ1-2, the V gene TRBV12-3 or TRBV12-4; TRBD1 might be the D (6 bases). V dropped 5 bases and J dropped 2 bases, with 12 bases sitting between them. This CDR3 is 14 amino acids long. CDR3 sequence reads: CASSRDIPNYGYTF. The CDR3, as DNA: TGTGCCAGCAGTCGGGACATACCCAACTATGGCTACACCTTC.

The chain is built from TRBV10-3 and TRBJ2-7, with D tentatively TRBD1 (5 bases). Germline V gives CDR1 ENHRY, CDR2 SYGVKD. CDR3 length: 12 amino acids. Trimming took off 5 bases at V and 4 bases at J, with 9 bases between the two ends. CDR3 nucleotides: TGTGCCATCAGTAAGACAGATTACGAGCAGTACTTC. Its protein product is CAISKTDYEQYF.

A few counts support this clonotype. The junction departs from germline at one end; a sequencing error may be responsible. CDR3 region: CSTSSVYEQYF. Here the CDR3 DNA reads TGCAGTACTAGCAGCGTCTACGAGCAGTACTTC. This chain links TRBV20-1 with TRBJ2-7; possibly TRBD2 for D (6 bases). This CDR3 is 11 amino acids long. The V gene's germline CDR1 is DFQATT and CDR2 SNEGSKA (reference sequence).

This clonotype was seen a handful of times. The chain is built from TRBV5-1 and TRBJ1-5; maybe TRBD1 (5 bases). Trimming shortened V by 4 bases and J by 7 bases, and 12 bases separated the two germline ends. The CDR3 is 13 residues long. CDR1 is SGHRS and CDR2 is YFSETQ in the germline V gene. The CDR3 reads CASSPEWGQPQHF. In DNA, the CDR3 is TGCGCCAGCAGCCCAGAATGGGGGCAGCCCCAGCATTTT.

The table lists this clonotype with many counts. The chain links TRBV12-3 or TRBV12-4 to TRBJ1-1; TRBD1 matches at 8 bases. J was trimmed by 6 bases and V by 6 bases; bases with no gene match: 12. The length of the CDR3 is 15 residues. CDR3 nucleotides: TGTGCCAGCAGCGACCGGACAGGGCGACTCGCTGAAGCTTTCTTT. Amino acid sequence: CASSDRTGRLAEAFF.

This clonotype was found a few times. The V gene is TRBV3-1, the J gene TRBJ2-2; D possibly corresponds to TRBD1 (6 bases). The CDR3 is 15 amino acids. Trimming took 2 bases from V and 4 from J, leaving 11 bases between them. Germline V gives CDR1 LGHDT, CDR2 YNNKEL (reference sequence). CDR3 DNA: TGTGCCAGCAGCCAATGGACAGACCCCACCGGGGAGCTGTTTTTT. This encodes CASSQWTDPTGELFF.

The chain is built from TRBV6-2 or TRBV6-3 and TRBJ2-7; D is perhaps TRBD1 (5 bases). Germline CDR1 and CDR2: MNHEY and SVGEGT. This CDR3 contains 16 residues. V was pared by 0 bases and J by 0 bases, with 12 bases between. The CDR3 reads CASSYSTQVNSYEQYF. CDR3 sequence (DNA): TGTGCCAGCAGTTACTCTACACAGGTGAACTCCTACGAGCAGTACTTC.

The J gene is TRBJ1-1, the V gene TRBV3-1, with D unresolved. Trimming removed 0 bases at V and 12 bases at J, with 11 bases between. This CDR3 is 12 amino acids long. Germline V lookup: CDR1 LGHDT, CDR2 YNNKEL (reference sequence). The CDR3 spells CASSQDSSRSFF. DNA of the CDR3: TGTGCCAGCAGCCAAGATTCCTCCCGTTCTTTCTTT. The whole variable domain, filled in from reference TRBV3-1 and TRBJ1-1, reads DTAVSQTPKYLVTQMGNDKSIKCEQNLGHDTMYWYKQDSKKFLKIMFSYNNKELIINETVPNRFSPKSPDKAHLNLHINSLELGDSAVYFCASSQDSSRSFFGQGTRLTVV.

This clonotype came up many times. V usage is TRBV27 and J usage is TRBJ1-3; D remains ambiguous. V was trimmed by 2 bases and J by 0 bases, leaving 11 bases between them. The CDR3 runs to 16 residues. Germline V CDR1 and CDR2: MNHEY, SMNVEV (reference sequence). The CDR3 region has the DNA TGTGCCAGCAGTTTAAGTTTCCAGACCTCTGGAAACACCATATATTTT. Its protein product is CASSLSFQTSGNTIYF.

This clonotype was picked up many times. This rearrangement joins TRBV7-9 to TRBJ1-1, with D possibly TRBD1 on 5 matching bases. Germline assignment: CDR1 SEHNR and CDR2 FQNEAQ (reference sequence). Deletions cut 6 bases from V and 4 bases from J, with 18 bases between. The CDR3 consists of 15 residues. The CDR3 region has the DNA TGTGCCAGCAGGAATCCCCGGGGCAGGGCCACTGAAGCTTTCTTT. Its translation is CASRNPRGRATEAFF.

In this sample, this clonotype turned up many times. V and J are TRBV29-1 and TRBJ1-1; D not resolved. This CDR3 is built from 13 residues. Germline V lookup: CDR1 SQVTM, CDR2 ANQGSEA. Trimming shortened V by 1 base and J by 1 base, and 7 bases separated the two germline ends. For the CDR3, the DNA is TGCAGCGTTGAAGTAGGTCAGAACACTGAAGCTTTCTTT. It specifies CSVEVGQNTEAFF.

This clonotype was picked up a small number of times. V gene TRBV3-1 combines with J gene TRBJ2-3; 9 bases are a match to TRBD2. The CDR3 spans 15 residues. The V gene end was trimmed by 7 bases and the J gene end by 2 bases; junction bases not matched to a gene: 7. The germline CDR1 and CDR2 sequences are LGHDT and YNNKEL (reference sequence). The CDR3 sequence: CASTRLAGTTDTQYF. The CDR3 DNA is TGTGCCAGCACCCGTCTAGCGGGGACCACAGATACGCAGTATTTT.

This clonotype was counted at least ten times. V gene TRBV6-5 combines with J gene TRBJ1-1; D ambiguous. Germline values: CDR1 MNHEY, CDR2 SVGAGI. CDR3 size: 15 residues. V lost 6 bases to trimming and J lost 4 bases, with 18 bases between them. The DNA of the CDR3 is TGTGCCAGCAGGACTTACGTCGGGGATACCACTGAAGCTTTCTTT. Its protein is CASRTYVGDTTEAFF.

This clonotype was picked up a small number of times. The CDR3 coding sequence is TGTGCCAGCAGTTTTCCCAGCCCGCCTGGAAACACCATATATTTT. It codes for CASSFPSPPGNTIYF. J is TRBJ1-3 and V is TRBV28; D is unclear. Germline loops: CDR1 MDHEN, CDR2 SYDVKM. The CDR3 extends over 15 amino acids. Trimming removed 3 bases at V and 2 bases at J, with 11 bases between.